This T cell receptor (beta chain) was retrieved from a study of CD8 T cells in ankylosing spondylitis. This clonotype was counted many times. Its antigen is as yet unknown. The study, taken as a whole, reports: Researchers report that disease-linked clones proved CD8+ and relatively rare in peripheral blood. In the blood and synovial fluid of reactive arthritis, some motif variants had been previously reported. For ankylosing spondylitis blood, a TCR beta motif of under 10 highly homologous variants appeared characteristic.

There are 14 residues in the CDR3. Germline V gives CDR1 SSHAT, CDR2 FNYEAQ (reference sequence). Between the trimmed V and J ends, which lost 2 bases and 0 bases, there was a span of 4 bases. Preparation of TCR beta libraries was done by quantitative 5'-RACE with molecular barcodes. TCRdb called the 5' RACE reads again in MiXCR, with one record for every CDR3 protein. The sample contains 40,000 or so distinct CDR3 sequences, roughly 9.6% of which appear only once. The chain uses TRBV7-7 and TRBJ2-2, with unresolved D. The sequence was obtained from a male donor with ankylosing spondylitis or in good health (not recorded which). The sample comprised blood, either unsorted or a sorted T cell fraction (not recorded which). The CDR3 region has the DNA TGTGCCAGCAGCTTAAGCCCGAACACCGGGGAGCTGTTTTTT. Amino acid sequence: CASSLSPNTGELFF.